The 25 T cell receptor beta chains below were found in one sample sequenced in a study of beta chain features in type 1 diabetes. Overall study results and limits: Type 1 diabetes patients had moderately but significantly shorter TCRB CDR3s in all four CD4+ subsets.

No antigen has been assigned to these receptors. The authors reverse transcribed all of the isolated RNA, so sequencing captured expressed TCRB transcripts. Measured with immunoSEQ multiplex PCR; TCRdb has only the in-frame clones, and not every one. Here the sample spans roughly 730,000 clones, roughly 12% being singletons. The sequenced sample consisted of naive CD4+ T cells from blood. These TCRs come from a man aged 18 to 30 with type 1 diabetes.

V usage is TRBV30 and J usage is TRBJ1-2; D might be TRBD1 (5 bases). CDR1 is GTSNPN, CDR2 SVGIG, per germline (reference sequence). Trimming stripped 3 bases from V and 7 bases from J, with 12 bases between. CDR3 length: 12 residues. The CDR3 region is CAWRDTWGGYTF. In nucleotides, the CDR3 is TGTGCCTGGAGGGACACCTGGGGTGGCTACACCTTC. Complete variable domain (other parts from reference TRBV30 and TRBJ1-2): SQTIHQWPATLVQPVGSPLSLECTVEGTSNPNLYWYRQAAGRGLQLLFYSVGIGQISSEVPQNLSASRPQDRQFILSSKKLLLSDSGFYLCAWRDTWGGYTFGSGTRLTVV.

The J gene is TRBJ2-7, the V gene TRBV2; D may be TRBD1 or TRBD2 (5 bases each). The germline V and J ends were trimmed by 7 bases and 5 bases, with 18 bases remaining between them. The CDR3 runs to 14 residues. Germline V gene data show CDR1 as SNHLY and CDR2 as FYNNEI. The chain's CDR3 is CASTIQEVFNEQYF. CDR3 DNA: TGTGCCAGCACGATACAGGAGGTGTTCAACGAGCAGTACTTC.

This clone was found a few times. As DNA, the CDR3 is TGTGCCTGGAGCCCCAGCGGGGGGAGGGGAGAGACCCAGTACTTC. Its translation: CAWSPSGGRGETQYF. This chain connects TRBV30 to TRBJ2-5; 9 nucleotides agree with TRBD2. Germline V gene lookup returns CDR1 GTSNPN and CDR2 SVGIG (reference sequence). The length of the CDR3 is 15 residues. V shed 3 bases, J shed 4 bases, and the junction held 9 bases outside the gene matches.

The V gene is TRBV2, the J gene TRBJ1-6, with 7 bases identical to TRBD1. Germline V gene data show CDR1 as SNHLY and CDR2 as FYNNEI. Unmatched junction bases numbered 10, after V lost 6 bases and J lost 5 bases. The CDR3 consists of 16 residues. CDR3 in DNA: TGTGCCAGCAGGAGGGAGGGGGCTCGCAATAATTCACCCCTCCACTTT. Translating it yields CASRREGARNNSPLHF.

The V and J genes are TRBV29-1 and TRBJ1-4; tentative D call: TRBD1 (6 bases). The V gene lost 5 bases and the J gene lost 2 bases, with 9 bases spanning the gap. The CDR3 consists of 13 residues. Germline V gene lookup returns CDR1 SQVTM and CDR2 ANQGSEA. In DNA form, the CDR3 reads TGCAGCGTTACAGGGATCACTAATGAAAAACTGTTTTTT. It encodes CSVTGITNEKLFF.

The CDR3 region has the DNA TGTGCCAGCAGAGGGCGGACAGGGAGGTCTGAAGCTTTCTTT. Its translation: CASRGRTGRSEAFF. The chain recombines TRBV27 with TRBJ1-1; 8 nucleotides line up with TRBD1. This CDR3 region has 14 residues. CDR1 MNHEY and CDR2 SMNVEV come from the germline V gene (reference sequence). Germline trimming cut 6 bases from V and 6 bases from J; bases unmatched to any gene: 9.

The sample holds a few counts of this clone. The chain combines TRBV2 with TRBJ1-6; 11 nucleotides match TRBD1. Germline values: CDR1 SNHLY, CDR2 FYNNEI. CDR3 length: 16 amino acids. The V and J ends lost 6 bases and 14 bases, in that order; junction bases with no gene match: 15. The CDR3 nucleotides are TGTGCCAGCAGACCTTTCTCCGGGACAGGGGGGTTCACCCTCCACTTT. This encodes CASRPFSGTGGFTLHF.

CDR3 loop: CASSRTGGPSGNEQFF. The CDR3 DNA reads TGTGCCAGCAGTCGGACAGGGGGTCCCTCTGGGAATGAGCAGTTCTTC. V gene TRBV28 combines with J gene TRBJ2-1, with 10 positions matching TRBD1. Germline V gene data show CDR1 as MDHEN and CDR2 as SYDVKM. V was clipped by 5 bases and J by 7 bases; unmatched bases: 11. The CDR3 consists of 16 residues.

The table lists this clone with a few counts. The CDR3 region has the DNA TGTGCCAGCCACTTCAGGGGTGTCAATCAGCCCCAGCATTTT. It yields the protein CASHFRGVNQPQHF. V and J are TRBV6-1 and TRBJ1-5; D perhaps matches TRBD1 (6 bases). V was pared by 8 bases and J by 3 bases, with 14 bases between. CDR3 length: 14 amino acids. The germline V gene encodes CDR1 MNHNS and CDR2 SASEGT.

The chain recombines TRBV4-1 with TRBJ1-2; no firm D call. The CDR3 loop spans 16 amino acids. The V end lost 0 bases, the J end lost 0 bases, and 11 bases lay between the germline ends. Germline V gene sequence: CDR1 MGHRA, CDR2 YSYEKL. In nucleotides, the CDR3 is TGCGCCAGCAGCCAAGATCGCCAAGTTACTAACTATGGCTACACCTTC. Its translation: CASSQDRQVTNYGYTF.

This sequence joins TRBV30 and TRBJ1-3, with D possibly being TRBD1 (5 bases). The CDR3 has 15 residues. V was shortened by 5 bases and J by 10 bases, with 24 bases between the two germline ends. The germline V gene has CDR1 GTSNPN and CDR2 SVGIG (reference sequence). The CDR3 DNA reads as TGTGCCTGGGGGAGGACACTTTCGACCGGCGGGACCATATATTTT. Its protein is CAWGRTLSTGGTIYF.

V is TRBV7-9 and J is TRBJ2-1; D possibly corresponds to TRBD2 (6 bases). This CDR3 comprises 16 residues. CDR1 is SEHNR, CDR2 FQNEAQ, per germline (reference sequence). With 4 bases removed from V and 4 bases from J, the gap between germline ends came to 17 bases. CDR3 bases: TGTGCCAGCAGCTCCCTTCGAGCGGGCGAATACAATGAGCAGTTCTTC. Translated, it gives CASSSLRAGEYNEQFF.

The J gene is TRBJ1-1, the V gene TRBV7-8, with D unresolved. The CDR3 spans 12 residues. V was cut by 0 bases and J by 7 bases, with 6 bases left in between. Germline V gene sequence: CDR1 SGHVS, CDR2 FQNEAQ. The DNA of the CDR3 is TGTGCCAGCAGCTTAGCGGAGAGTGAAGCTTTCTTT. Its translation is CASSLAESEAFF.

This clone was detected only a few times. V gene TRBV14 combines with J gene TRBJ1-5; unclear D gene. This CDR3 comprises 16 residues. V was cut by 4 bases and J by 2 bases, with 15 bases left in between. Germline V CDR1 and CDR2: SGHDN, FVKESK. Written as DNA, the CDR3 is TGTGCCAGCAGCCCCCGGACCGGAGAGGGCAATCAGCCCCAGCATTTT. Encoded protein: CASSPRTGEGNQPQHF. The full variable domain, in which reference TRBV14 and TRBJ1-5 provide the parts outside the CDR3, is EAGVTQFPSHSVIEKGQTVTLRCDPISGHDNLYWYRRVMGKEIKFLLHFVKESKQDESGMPNNRFLAERTGGTYSTLKVQPAELEDSGVYFCASSPRTGEGNQPQHFGDGTRLSIL.

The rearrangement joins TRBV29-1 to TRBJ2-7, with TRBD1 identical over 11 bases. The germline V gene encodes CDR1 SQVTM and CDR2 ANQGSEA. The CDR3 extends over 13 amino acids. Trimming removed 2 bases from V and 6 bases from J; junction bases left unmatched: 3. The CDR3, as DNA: TGCAGCGTTGAACGGGACAGGGGGAGCGAGCAGTACTTC. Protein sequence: CSVERDRGSEQYF.

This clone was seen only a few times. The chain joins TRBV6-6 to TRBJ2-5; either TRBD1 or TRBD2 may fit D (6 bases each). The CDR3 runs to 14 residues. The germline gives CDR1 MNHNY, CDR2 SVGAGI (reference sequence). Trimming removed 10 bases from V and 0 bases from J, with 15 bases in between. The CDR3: CAINVGGHQETQYF. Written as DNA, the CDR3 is TGTGCCATCAATGTTGGGGGGCACCAAGAGACCCAGTACTTC.

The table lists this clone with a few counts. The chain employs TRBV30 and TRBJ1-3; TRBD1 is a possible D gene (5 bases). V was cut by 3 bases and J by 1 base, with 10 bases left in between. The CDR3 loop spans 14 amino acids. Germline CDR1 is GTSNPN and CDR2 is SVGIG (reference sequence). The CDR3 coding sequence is TGTGCCTGGAGATCAGCAGGGTCTGGAAACACCATATATTTT. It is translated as CAWRSAGSGNTIYF.

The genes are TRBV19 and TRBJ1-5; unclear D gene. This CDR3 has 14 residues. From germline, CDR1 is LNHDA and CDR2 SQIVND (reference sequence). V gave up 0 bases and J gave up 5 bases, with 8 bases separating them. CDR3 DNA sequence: TGTGCCAGTAGTATAGAGGTGGGCTATCAGCCCCAGCATTTT. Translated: CASSIEVGYQPQHF.

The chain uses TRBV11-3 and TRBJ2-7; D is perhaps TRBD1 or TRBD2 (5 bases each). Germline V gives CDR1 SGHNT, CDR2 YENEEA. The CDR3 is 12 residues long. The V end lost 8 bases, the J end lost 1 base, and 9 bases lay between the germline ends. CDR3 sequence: CASGGLSYEQYF. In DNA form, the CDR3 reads TGTGCCAGCGGGGGTTTATCCTACGAGCAGTACTTC.

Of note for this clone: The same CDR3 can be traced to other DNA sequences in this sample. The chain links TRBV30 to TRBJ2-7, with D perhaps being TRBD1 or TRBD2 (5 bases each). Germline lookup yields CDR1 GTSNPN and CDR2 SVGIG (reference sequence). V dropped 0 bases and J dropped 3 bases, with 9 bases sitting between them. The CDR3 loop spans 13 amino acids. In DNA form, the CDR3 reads TGTGCCTGGAGTGTTCGGGGCCTCTACGAGCAGTACTTC. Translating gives CAWSVRGLYEQYF. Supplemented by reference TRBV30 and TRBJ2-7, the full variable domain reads SQTIHQWPATLVQPVGSPLSLECTVEGTSNPNLYWYRQAAGRGLQLLFYSVGIGQISSEVPQNLSASRPQDRQFILSSKKLLLSDSGFYLCAWSVRGLYEQYFGPGTRLTVT.

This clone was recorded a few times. The CDR3 is CASGSGNVYEQYF. CDR3 DNA sequence: TGTGCCAGCGGATCTGGAAACGTCTACGAGCAGTACTTC. The V gene is TRBV27, the J gene TRBJ2-7; D remains ambiguous. The CDR3 sequence is 13 residues long. Trimming stripped 8 bases from V and 3 bases from J, with 14 bases between. Per germline, CDR1 MNHEY and CDR2 SMNVEV (reference sequence).

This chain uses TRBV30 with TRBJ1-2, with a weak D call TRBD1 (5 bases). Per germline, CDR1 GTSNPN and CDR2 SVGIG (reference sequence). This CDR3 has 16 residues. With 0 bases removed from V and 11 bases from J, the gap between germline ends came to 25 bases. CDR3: CAWSVQGQVSILSYTF. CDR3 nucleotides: TGTGCCTGGAGTGTGCAGGGCCAAGTTTCTATATTGAGTTACACCTTC.

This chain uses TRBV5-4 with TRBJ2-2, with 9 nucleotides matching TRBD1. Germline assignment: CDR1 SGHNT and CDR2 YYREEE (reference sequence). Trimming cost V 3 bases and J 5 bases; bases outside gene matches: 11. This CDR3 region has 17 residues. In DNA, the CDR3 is TGTGCCAGCAGCTCTCCCACAGGGGGCTTCAAAACCGGGGAGCTGTTTTTT. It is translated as CASSSPTGGFKTGELFF.

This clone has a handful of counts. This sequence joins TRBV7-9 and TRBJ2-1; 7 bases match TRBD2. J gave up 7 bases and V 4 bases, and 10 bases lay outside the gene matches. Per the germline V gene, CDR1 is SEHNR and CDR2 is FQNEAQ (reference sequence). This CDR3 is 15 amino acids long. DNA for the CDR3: TGTGCCAGCAGCTCCGGGGGGACGCTTGGTAATGAGCAGTTCTTC. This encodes CASSSGGTLGNEQFF.

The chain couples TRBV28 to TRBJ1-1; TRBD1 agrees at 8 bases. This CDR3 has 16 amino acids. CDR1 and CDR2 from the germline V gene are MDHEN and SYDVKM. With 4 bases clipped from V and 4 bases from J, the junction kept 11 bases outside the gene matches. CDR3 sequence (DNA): TGTGCCAGCAGTTCCTACAGGGGGTGGTCTGGCACTGAAGCTTTCTTT. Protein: CASSSYRGWSGTEAFF.